This TCR beta chain appears in the sequencing data of a study of blood T cell dynamics during melanoma immunotherapy. With regard to this clone: No antigen is known for it.

Assay: immunoSEQ multiplex PCR; the TCRdb copy retains only in-frame clones and omits some. The table records 10,000 or so clones, approximately 90% of them present only once. Study outcomes and limitations: PBMC repertoires of eventual disease-control patients split at W3 into clonality or diversity gains.

The CDR3 spans 18 residues. CDR1 MDHEN and CDR2 SYDVKM come from the germline V gene. V was pared by 5 bases and J by 5 bases, with 14 bases of the junction left unmatched. The time point: pre-treatment baseline. No patient had earlier systemic cancer treatment, concurrent immunosuppressants, or another active cancer. This TCR was recovered from a human donor with melanoma. The sample in question was blood, obtained from a patient treated with checkpoint blockade. The chain employs TRBV28 and TRBJ2-3; 12 bases map to TRBD2. CDR3 sequence reads: CASSPTSGRLLKGDTQYF. The CDR3 nucleotides are TGTGCCAGCAGTCCCACTAGCGGGAGGCTCTTAAAGGGAGATACGCAGTATTTT.